The clone carrying this TCR beta chain showed up many times. Graves' hyperthyroidism showing no ophthalmopathy progression within 18 months was considered stable. Newly diagnosed hyperthyroidism patients aged 18 to 65 years had disease lasting under 2 months. Exclusion criteria comprised uncontrolled infection, other autoimmune disease, pregnancy or lactation. Trimming at V came to 6 bases and at J to 2 bases, leaving 5 bases not matched to a gene. The CDR3 sequence is 15 residues long. The germline gives CDR1 MDHEN, CDR2 SYDVKM. TCR beta CDR3 regions were amplified from RNA. HTBI primers were the set used in a first-round RT-PCR of the TCR CDR3. TCRdb analysed the multiplex PCR reads with MiXCR anew, one entry per CDR3 protein. Counted here are roughly 200,000 distinct CDR3 sequences, about 16% occurring once; the ten biggest clones make up roughly 44%. This entry belongs to a study of T cells in Graves' hyperthyroidism and ophthalmopathy.

The sequence was collected from a man aged 40-50 years with Graves' hyperthyroidism. Specimen: blood. This chain links TRBV28 with TRBJ2-7, with 12 bases fitting TRBD2. The CDR3 sequence is CASRTTSGGTYEQYF. CDR3 in DNA: TGTGCCAGCAGAACCACTAGCGGGGGGACCTACGAGCAGTACTTC.